Listed here are 25 T cell receptor beta chains from one sample, sequenced in a study of T and B cells in COVID-19 patients. From blood, 250-500 ng of genomic DNA served as TRB template. Multiplex PCR with BIOMED2 TRB-A/B primer pools amplified TRB rearrangements. TCRdb analysed the multiplex PCR reads with MiXCR anew, one entry per CDR3 protein. The table includes about 17,000 distinct CDR3 sequences, 25% to 30% detected once. The sequenced material came from blood. These receptors were collected from a human donor who had recovered from COVID-19.

This chain links TRBV10-3 with TRBJ1-1; no definite D call. The CDR3 covers 16 residues. CDR1 is ENHRY and CDR2 is SYGVKD in the germline V gene. V dropped 0 bases and J dropped 5 bases, with 16 bases sitting between them. The CDR3 reads CAISESVGVRGTEAFF. Here the CDR3 DNA reads TGTGCCATCAGTGAGTCGGTCGGGGTGCGGGGTACTGAAGCTTTCTTT.

This clonotype counts as medium-sized. The gene calls are TRBV6-5 and TRBJ2-7, with 11 bases matching TRBD1. With 11 bases clipped from V and 2 bases from J, the junction kept 8 bases outside the gene matches. Germline V CDR1 and CDR2: MNHEY, SVGAGI. The CDR3 is made up of 14 amino acids. This chain's CDR3 is CAGKKGQGAYEQYF. The CDR3 DNA reads as TGTGCCGGGAAAAAGGGACAGGGGGCCTACGAGCAGTACTTC.

The V call is TRBV27, the J call TRBJ2-2; D not certain. Trimming took 1 base from V and 2 from J, leaving 14 bases between them. The CDR3 spans 17 residues. Germline-derived CDR1 and CDR2 are MNHEY and SMNVEV (reference sequence). The CDR3: CASSLYGRLGNTGELFF. CDR3 DNA: TGTGCCAGCAGTTTATACGGACGTCTAGGAAACACCGGGGAGCTGTTTTTT.

V is TRBV6-2 or TRBV6-3 and J is TRBJ1-2; D ambiguous. Trimming removed 2 bases at V and 1 base at J, with 11 bases between. From germline, CDR1 is MNHEY and CDR2 SVGEGT. The CDR3 totals 15 residues. CDR3 coding DNA: TGTGCCAGCAGTTACGTAGGCAGTTTTAACTATGGCTACACCTTC. The encoded protein is CASSYVGSFNYGYTF.

On this clonotype: This could be a read error, since a much larger clone is one nucleotide away. This sequence joins TRBV6-5 and TRBJ1-5; no clear D. The V gene lost 0 bases and the J gene lost 3 bases, with 9 bases spanning the gap. Germline CDR1 and CDR2: MNHEY and SVGAGI. The CDR3 sequence is 15 residues long. The CDR3 sequence: CASSYSTVDNQPQHF. CDR3 sequence (DNA): TGTGCCAGCAGTTACTCGACTGTGGACAATCAGCCCCAGCATTTT.

A remark on this clonotype: A clone one base away is much larger, so this may be a read error. This chain links TRBV19 with TRBJ1-5; 7 bases agree with TRBD1. CDR3 length equals 14 residues. V gave up 7 bases and J gave up 5 bases; unmatched junction bases: 8. Germline V CDR1 and CDR2: LNHDA, SQIVND (reference sequence). As DNA, the CDR3 is TGTGCCAGTATCCAAGACAGGGATGATCAGCCCCAGCATTTT. It translates to CASIQDRDDQPQHF.

The chain has TRBV6-1 and TRBJ1-5, with D possibly being TRBD1 (5 bases). The CDR3 length is 14 residues. Between the trimmed V and J ends, which lost 6 bases and 2 bases, there was a span of 11 bases. Germline V gene sequence: CDR1 MNHNS, CDR2 SASEGT. The CDR3 loop reads CASSRVYGNQPQHF. CDR3 nucleotides: TGTGCCAGCAGCAGGGTATATGGCAATCAGCCCCAGCATTTT.

The table lists this clonotype with many counts. The chain carries TRBV29-1 and TRBJ1-2, with 8 bases fitting TRBD1. This CDR3 spans 12 amino acids. CDR1 and CDR2 (germline): SQVTM, ANQGSEA. The J segment lost 2 bases and the V segment lost 7 bases, leaving 3 bases of the junction unmatched. The CDR3 DNA is TGCAGCGATTGGACAGGGAACTATGGCTACACCTTC. This codes for CSDWTGNYGYTF.

The chain employs TRBV5-4 and TRBJ1-6; D not resolved. Germline CDR1 and CDR2: SGHNT and YYREEE (reference sequence). Trimming shortened V by 4 bases and J by 9 bases, and 14 bases separated the two germline ends. The CDR3 totals 14 residues. The CDR3 bases are TGTGCCAGCAGCGAGAACCTACCTGGTTCACCCCTCCACTTT. Translation: CASSENLPGSPLHF.

A few counts support this clonotype. This chain links TRBV7-3 with TRBJ2-3; 7 nucleotides align to TRBD2. J was trimmed by 2 bases and V by 6 bases; bases with no gene match: 8. This CDR3 has 15 residues. Germline V lookup: CDR1 SGHTA, CDR2 FQGTGA. CDR3 DNA sequence: TGTGCCAGCAGTTATACTAGCGCCACCACAGATACGCAGTATTTT. Translation gives CASSYTSATTDTQYF.

This clonotype is deemed medium-sized. This chain joins TRBV6-5 and TRBJ2-2; D remains ambiguous. Germline lookup yields CDR1 MNHEY and CDR2 SVGAGI. V shed 4 bases and J shed 7 bases, with 13 bases lying between them. The CDR3 contains 14 residues. The CDR3 DNA sequence: TGTGCCAGCAGTTCTCCCCTCGTAAGCGGGGAGCTGTTTTTT. It encodes CASSSPLVSGELFF.

About this clonotype itself: The junction shows a germline mismatch at one end, possibly a read error. The chain employs TRBV18 and TRBJ2-3, with D hard to call. Germline V CDR1 and CDR2: KGHSH, LQKENI. The CDR3 extends over 14 amino acids. CDR3: CASSAPGFTDTQYF. CDR3 DNA: TGTGCCAGCTCAGCACCTGGATTCACAGATACGCAGTATTTT.

The chain is built from TRBV7-2 and TRBJ2-1; the D is unclear. Germline V lookup: CDR1 SGHTA, CDR2 FQGNSA. The CDR3 sequence is 14 residues long. V lost 2 bases, J lost 8 bases, and 13 bases lay in between. The CDR3 loop reads CASSLFVTDDEQFF. CDR3 coding DNA: TGTGCCAGCAGCTTATTCGTGACTGACGATGAGCAGTTCTTC.

Of note for this clonotype: A single base separates this from a much larger clone, so it may be a read error. The rearrangement links TRBV5-5 to TRBJ2-2; 7 bases are a match to TRBD2. The CDR3 is 13 amino acids. Germline CDR1 SGHKS, CDR2 YYEKEE (reference sequence). CDR3 sequence reads: CAISFRGAGELFF. CDR3 sequence (DNA): TGTGCCATCAGCTTTCGGGGGGCCGGGGAGCTGTTTTTT. The entire variable domain, with the rest obtained from reference TRBV5-5 and TRBJ2-2, is as follows: DAGVTQSPTHLIKTRGQQVTLRCSPISGHKSVSWYQQVLGQGPQFIFQYYEKEERGRGNFPDRFSARQFPNYSSELNVNALLLGDSALYLCAISFRGAGELFFGEGSRLTVL.

The rearrangement joins TRBV12-3 or TRBV12-4 to TRBJ2-4; D not certain. Trimming took 4 bases from V and 9 from J, leaving 13 bases between them. The CDR3 loop spans 13 amino acids. The CDR3 sequence: CASSSTGRSIQYF. CDR3 bases: TGTGCCAGCAGTTCCACGGGCCGGAGCATTCAGTACTTC.

This clonotype was recorded at least ten times. The chain carries TRBV19 and TRBJ1-4, with D perhaps TRBD1 (6 bases). There are 15 residues in the CDR3. Germline V gene data show CDR1 as LNHDA and CDR2 as SQIVND (reference sequence). Trimming left V 4 bases short and J 7 bases short, with 16 bases between. CDR3: CASSNPREGGEKLFF. CDR3 sequence (DNA): TGTGCCAGTAGTAATCCCCGGGAAGGGGGTGAAAAACTGTTTTTT. The variable domain in full, with the rest retrieved from reference TRBV19 and TRBJ1-4, is DGGITQSPKYLFRKEGQNVTLSCEQNLNHDAMYWYRQDPGQGLRLIYYSQIVNDFQKGDIAEGYSVSREKKESFPLTVTSAQKNPTAFYLCASSNPREGGEKLFFGSGTQLSVL.

Only a few counts were recorded for this clonotype. The chain joins TRBV18 to TRBJ1-4; 8 bases agree with TRBD1. The CDR3 loop spans 14 amino acids. CDR1 and CDR2 from the germline V gene are KGHSH and LQKENI. The junction had 6 bases not matched to a gene; V was cut back by 2 bases and J by 10 bases. CDR3 residues: CASSPAGGSGKLFF. DNA for the CDR3: TGTGCCAGCTCACCAGCAGGGGGCTCTGGAAAACTGTTTTTT.

J is TRBJ2-3 and V is TRBV7-2, with TRBD2 matching over 10 bases. Trimming cost V 2 bases and J 6 bases; bases outside gene matches: 11. CDR1 is SGHTA, CDR2 FQGNSA, per germline. The CDR3 totals 17 residues. The CDR3 is CASSLRASGGSIDTQYF. CDR3 sequence (DNA): TGTGCCAGCAGCTTAAGGGCTAGCGGGGGTTCCATTGATACGCAGTATTTT.

The CDR3 sequence is CAISEAREGKNIQYF. Here the CDR3 DNA reads TGTGCCATCAGTGAGGCCCGGGAGGGCAAAAACATTCAGTACTTC. The V call is TRBV10-3, the J call TRBJ2-4, with 8 bases identical to TRBD2. V gave up 2 bases and J gave up 3 bases; unmatched junction bases: 3. This CDR3 contains 15 residues. From germline, CDR1 is ENHRY and CDR2 SYGVKD.

The rearrangement joins TRBV20-1 to TRBJ2-7, with 10 nucleotides matching TRBD1. The germline CDR1 and CDR2 sequences are DFQATT and SNEGSKA (reference sequence). This CDR3 spans 11 amino acids. Germline trimming cut 7 bases from V and 4 bases from J; bases unmatched to any gene: 1. The CDR3 here is CSVDRGYEQYF. The CDR3 region has the DNA TGCAGTGTGGACAGGGGGTACGAGCAGTACTTC.

The chain joins TRBV7-9 to TRBJ2-3, with 10 bases matching TRBD1. The CDR3 totals 15 residues. The V gene's germline CDR1 is SEHNR and CDR2 FQNEAQ (reference sequence). The ends lost 5 bases at V and 3 bases at J; junction bases unmatched: 5. CDR3 nucleotide sequence: TGTGCCAGCAGCCCGGACAGGGGGAGGACAGATACGCAGTATTTT. Encoded protein: CASSPDRGRTDTQYF.

Of note for this clonotype: A read error may produce the germline difference seen at one junction end. This chain connects TRBV6-2 or TRBV6-3 to TRBJ1-2, with D uncertain. This CDR3 contains 14 residues. Germline V CDR1 and CDR2: MNHEY, SVGEGT. The CDR3 nucleotides read TGTGCCAGCAGCCGATATAGACTACGTAGGTTCAGCTCTTTT. Protein product: CASSRYRLRRFSSF.

The chain uses TRBV24-1 and TRBJ2-3, with D perhaps matching TRBD2 (5 bases). Germline loops: CDR1 KGHDR, CDR2 SFDVKD. The germline V and J ends were trimmed by 9 bases and 0 bases, with 18 bases remaining between them. This CDR3 comprises 16 residues. The CDR3 bases are TGTGCCACCTCGGCGGCAGATCTAGCTAGCACAGATACGCAGTATTTT. It translates to CATSAADLASTDTQYF.

By frequency in the sample, this clonotype is medium-sized. The chain links TRBV19 to TRBJ1-4; no reliable D call. V shed 4 bases and J shed 5 bases, with 17 bases lying between them. Germline V gene lookup returns CDR1 LNHDA and CDR2 SQIVND (reference sequence). This CDR3 spans 16 amino acids. CDR3 sequence reads: CASSTLGGFRNEKLFF. CDR3 nucleotide sequence: TGTGCCAGTAGTACCCTTGGAGGATTTAGGAATGAAAAACTGTTTTTT.

In this sample, this clonotype turned up a few times. The rearrangement joins TRBV14 to TRBJ2-7; D is uncertain. Germline-derived CDR1 and CDR2 are SGHDN and FVKESK. V lost 6 bases to trimming and J lost 1 base, with 4 bases between them. The CDR3 spans 11 residues. The CDR3 DNA is TGTGCCAGCAGTGTATCCTACGAGCAGTACTTC. Translating it yields CASSVSYEQYF.